The 8 T cell receptor beta chains given below trace back to one sample, sequenced in a study of blood T cell repertoires in COVID-19 (TCRdb year 2020). The library was prepared using the immunoSEQ multiplex PCR assay. TCRdb re-hosts the immuneACCESS table, in-frame sequences only. Its copies lack some clones; in the studies checked, an unresolved V gene accounts for under half of them, and the cause for the rest is not known. The sample table lists roughly 150,000 clones, 75% to 85% of them with a count of one. Approximately 9.7% of the sample lies in the top ten. Sequenced input: peripheral blood. The receptors were gathered from a woman in her forties or fifties with acute or convalescent COVID-19.

The chain has TRBV7-9 and TRBJ1-6, with a possible D match to TRBD1 (6 bases). Germline V gene lookup returns CDR1 SEHNR and CDR2 FQNEAQ (reference sequence). The CDR3 runs to 14 residues. Trimming stripped 5 bases from V and 4 bases from J, with 9 bases between. CDR3 sequence: CASSLQGYNSPLHF. The CDR3, as DNA: TGTGCCAGCAGCCTACAGGGATATAATTCACCCCTCCACTTT.

V gene TRBV4-3 combines with J gene TRBJ2-3; TRBD1 aligns across 10 bases. The CDR3 sequence is 16 residues long. V dropped 2 bases and J dropped 4; count of bases not matched to a gene: 6. Germline lookup yields CDR1 LGHNA and CDR2 YSLEER. As DNA, the CDR3 is TGCGCCAGCAGCCAAAAAATGACAGGGGGCGCAGATACGCAGTATTTT. Its protein is CASSQKMTGGADTQYF.

The chain recombines TRBV15 with TRBJ2-7; no reliable D call. V lost 0 bases and J 0 bases, leaving 6 bases between the germline ends. CDR3 length: 14 residues. The germline CDR1 and CDR2 sequences are LNHNV and YYDKDF (reference sequence). CDR3 residues: CATSRDQVSYEQYF. The CDR3 DNA follows: TGTGCCACCAGCAGAGATCAGGTCTCCTACGAGCAGTACTTC. Looking up the rest from reference TRBV15 and TRBJ2-7 gives the full variable domain: DAMVIQNPRYQVTQFGKPVTLSCSQTLNHNVMYWYQQKSSQAPKLLFHYYDKDFNNEADTPDNFQSRRPNTSFCFLDIRSPGLGDTAMYLCATSRDQVSYEQYFGPGTRLTVT.

CDR3 nucleotides: TGTGCCAGTAGTATATCAGGGGGCAACGGAGATACGCAGTATTTT. Its translation: CASSISGGNGDTQYF. This chain uses TRBV19 with TRBJ2-3, with TRBD1 identical over 8 bases. Germline-derived CDR1 and CDR2 are LNHDA and SQIVND (reference sequence). With V trimmed by 2 bases and J by 5 bases, 6 bases remained unmatched. The CDR3 is 15 residues long.

This sequence joins TRBV18 and TRBJ1-1, with TRBD1 as a possible D gene (6 bases). Germline CDR1 KGHSH, CDR2 LQKENI. The CDR3 covers 15 residues. Trimming pared 5 bases from V and 10 bases from J, leaving 23 bases between. CDR3 in amino acids: CASSTTVGGRGGAFF. The CDR3 DNA is TGTGCCAGCTCAACCACTGTTGGGGGGCGCGGGGGAGCTTTCTTT.

About this clone itself: The same CDR3 can be traced to other DNA sequences in this sample. The rearrangement links TRBV5-1 to TRBJ2-1; D remains ambiguous. CDR1 and CDR2 (germline): SGHRS, YFSETQ. The CDR3 has 12 amino acids. V was clipped by 0 bases and J by 7 bases, with 5 bases between them. The CDR3 coding sequence is TGCGCCAGCAGCTTGGCAGGAAATGAGCAGTTCTTC. Translation gives CASSLAGNEQFF. Combining the CDR3 with reference TRBV5-1 and TRBJ2-1 gives the whole variable domain KAGVTQTPRYLIKTRGQQVTLSCSPISGHRSVSWYQQTPGQGLQFLFEYFSETQRNKGNFPGRFSGRQFSNSRSEMNVSTLELGDSALYLCASSLAGNEQFFGPGTRLTVL.

The genes are TRBV15 and TRBJ2-1; possibly TRBD1 for D (5 bases). The CDR3 length is 15 residues. The germline CDR1 and CDR2 sequences are LNHNV and YYDKDF (reference sequence). V was clipped by 0 bases and J by 0 bases, with 6 bases between them. The CDR3 protein is CATSREGASYNEQFF. The DNA for the CDR3 is TGTGCCACCAGCAGAGAAGGGGCCTCCTACAATGAGCAGTTCTTC.

The chain carries TRBV19 and TRBJ2-1, with D maybe TRBD2 (6 bases). V was shortened by 5 bases and J by 9 bases, with 20 bases between the two germline ends. The CDR3 has 15 amino acids. In germline, CDR1 is LNHDA, CDR2 SQIVND (reference sequence). In DNA form, the CDR3 reads TGTGCCAGTAGTCCTATTTCCGGGGGTCGGGGTGAGCAGTTCTTC. Translation: CASSPISGGRGEQFF.